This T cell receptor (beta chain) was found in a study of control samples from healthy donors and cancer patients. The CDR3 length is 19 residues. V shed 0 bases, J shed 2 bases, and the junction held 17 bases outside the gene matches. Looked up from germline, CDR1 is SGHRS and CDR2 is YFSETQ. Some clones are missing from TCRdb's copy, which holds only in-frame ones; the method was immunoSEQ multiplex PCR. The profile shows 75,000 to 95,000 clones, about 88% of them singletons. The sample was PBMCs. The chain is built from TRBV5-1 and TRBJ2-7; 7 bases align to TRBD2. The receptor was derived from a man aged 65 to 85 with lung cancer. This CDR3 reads CASSLGPVGRGETTYEQYF. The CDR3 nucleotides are TGCGCCAGCAGCTTGGGTCCCGTTGGCCGGGGGGAAACCACCTACGAGCAGTACTTC.